In its sample, the clone carrying this T cell receptor (beta chain) was seen a few times. The germline gene is not matched at one end of the junction; a read error may be the cause. The sample is drawn from a study of T cells after yellow fever vaccination. MiXCR, run by TCRdb on the 5' RACE reads, gives a single entry per CDR3 protein. Of hundreds of thousands of distinct CDR3 sequences listed, more than 8.5% are singletons. The clonotype was recovered from a man between 18 and 29 years old who received the YFV17D yellow fever vaccine. Sequencing used PBMCs, obtained on the day of the first yellow fever vaccination.

The CDR3: CASSLDLSRPYNEQFF. In DNA form, the CDR3 reads TGTGCTAGCAGCTTAGATCTAAGCCGACCTTACAATGAGCAGTTCTTC. The chain carries TRBV7-7 and TRBJ2-1; D gene uncertain. Per germline, CDR1 SSHAT and CDR2 FNYEAQ (reference sequence). There are 16 residues in the CDR3.